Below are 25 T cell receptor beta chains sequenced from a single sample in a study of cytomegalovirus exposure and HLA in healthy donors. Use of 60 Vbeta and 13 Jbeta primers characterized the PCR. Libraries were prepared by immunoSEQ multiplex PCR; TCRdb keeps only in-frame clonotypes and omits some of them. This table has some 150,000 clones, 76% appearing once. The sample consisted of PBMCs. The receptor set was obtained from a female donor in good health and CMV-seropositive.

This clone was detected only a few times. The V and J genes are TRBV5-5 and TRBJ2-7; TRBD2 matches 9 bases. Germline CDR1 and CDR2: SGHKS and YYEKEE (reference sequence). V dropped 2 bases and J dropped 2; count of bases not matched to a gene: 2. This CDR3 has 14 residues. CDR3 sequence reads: CASSLGGRAYEQYF. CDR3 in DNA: TGTGCCAGCAGCTTAGGCGGGAGGGCCTACGAGCAGTACTTC.

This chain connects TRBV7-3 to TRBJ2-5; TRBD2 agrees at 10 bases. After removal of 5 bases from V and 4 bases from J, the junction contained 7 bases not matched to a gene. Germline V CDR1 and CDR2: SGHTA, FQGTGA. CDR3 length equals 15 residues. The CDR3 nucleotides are TGTGCCAGCAGCCCTAGCGGGAGCGTCGGAGAGACCCAGTACTTC. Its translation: CASSPSGSVGETQYF.

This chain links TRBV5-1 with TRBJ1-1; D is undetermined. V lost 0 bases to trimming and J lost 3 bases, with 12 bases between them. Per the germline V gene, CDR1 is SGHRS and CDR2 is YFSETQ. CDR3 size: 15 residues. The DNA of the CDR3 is TGCGCCAGCAGCTTGGCCGGGGATGGCGACACTGAAGCTTTCTTT. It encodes CASSLAGDGDTEAFF. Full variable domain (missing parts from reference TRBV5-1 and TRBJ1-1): KAGVTQTPRYLIKTRGQQVTLSCSPISGHRSVSWYQQTPGQGLQFLFEYFSETQRNKGNFPGRFSGRQFSNSRSEMNVSTLELGDSALYLCASSLAGDGDTEAFFGQGTRLTVV.

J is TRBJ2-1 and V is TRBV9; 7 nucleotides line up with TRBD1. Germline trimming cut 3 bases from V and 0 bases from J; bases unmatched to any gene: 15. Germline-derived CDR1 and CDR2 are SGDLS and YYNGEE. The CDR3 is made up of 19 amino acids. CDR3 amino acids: CASSAPGQRPSGSYNEQFF. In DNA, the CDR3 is TGTGCCAGCAGCGCACCGGGACAGAGACCTAGTGGCTCCTACAATGAGCAGTTCTTC.

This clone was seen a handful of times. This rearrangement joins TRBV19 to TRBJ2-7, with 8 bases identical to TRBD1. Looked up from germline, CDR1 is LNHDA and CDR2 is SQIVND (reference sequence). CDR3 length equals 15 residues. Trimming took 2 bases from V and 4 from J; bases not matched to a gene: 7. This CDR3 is CASSILPGGQYEQYF. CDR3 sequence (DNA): TGTGCCAGTAGTATACTACCAGGGGGCCAATACGAGCAGTACTTC.

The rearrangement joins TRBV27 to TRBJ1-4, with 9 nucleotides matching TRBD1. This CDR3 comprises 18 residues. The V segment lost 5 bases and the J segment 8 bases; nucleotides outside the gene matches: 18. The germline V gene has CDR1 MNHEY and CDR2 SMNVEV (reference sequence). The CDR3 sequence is CASSPAVPGQGGWEKLFF. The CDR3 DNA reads TGTGCCAGCAGTCCCGCCGTCCCGGGACAGGGTGGGTGGGAAAAACTGTTTTTT.

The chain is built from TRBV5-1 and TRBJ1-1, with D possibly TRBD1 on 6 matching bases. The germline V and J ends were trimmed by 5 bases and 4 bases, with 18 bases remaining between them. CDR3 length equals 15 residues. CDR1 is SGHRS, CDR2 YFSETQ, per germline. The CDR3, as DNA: TGCGCCAGCAGTTTCACCACAGGGACTACCACTGAAGCTTTCTTT. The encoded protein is CASSFTTGTTTEAFF.

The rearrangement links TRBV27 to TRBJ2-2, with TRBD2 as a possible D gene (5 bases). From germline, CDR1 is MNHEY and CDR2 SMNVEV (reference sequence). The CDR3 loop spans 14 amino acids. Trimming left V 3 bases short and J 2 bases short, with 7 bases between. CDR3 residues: CASSFRDNTGELFF. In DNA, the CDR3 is TGTGCCAGCAGTTTTCGGGATAACACCGGGGAGCTGTTTTTT.

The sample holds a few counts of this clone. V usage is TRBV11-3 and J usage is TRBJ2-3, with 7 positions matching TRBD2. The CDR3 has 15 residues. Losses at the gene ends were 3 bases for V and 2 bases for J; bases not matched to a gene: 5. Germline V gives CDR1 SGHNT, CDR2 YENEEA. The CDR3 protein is CASSFSSGDTDTQYF. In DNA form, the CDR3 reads TGTGCCAGCAGCTTTTCCAGCGGGGACACAGATACGCAGTATTTT.

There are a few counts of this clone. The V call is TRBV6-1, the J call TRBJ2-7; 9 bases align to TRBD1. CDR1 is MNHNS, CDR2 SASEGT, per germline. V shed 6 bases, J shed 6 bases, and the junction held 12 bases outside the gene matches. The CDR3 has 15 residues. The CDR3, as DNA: TGTGCCAGCAGCTCCGCCGGGACAGGGAGGTCCGAGCAGTACTTC. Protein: CASSSAGTGRSEQYF.

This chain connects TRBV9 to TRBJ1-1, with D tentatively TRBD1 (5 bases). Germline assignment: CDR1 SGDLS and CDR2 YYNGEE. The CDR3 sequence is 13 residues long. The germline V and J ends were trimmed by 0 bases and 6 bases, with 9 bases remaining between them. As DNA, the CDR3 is TGTGCCAGCAGCGTAGTGGGAGGGGCTGAAGCTTTCTTT. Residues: CASSVVGGAEAFF. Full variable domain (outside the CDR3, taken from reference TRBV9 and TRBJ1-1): DSGVTQTPKHLITATGQRVTLRCSPRSGDLSVYWYQQSLDQGLQFLIQYYNGEERAKGNILERFSAQQFPDLHSELNLSSLELGDSALYFCASSVVGGAEAFFGQGTRLTVV.

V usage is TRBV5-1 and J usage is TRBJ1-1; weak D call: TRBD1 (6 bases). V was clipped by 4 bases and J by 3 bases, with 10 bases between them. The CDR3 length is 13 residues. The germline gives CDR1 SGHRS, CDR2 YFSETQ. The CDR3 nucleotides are TGCGCCAGCAGCCCAACAGGGTACACTGAAGCTTTCTTT. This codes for CASSPTGYTEAFF.

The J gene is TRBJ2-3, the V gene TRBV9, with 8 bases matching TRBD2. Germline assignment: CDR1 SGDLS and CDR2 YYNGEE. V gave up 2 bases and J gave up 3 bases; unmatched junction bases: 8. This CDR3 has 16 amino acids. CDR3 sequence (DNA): TGTGCCAGCAGCGTTAAAGCGGGGGTTTTTACAGATACGCAGTATTTT. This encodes CASSVKAGVFTDTQYF.

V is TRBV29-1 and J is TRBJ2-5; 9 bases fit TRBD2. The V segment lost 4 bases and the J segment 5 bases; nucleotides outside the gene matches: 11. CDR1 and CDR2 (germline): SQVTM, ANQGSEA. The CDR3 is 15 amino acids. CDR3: CSVVVWRGGLETQYF. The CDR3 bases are TGCAGCGTTGTTGTTTGGCGGGGGGGTTTGGAGACCCAGTACTTC.

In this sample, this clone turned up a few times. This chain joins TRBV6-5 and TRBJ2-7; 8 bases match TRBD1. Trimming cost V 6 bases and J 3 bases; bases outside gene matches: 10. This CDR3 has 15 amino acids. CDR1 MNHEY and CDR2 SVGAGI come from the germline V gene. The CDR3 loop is CASSPTPTGGYEQYF. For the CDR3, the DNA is TGTGCCAGCAGCCCGACGCCTACAGGGGGCTACGAGCAGTACTTC.

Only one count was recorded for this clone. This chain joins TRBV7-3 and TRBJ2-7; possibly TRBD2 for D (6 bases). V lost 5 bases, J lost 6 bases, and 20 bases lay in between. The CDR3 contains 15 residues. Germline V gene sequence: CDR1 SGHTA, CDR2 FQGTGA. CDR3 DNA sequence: TGTGCCAGCAGCACCCGGTGGAGGGAGGTGCCCGAGCAGTACTTC. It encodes CASSTRWREVPEQYF.

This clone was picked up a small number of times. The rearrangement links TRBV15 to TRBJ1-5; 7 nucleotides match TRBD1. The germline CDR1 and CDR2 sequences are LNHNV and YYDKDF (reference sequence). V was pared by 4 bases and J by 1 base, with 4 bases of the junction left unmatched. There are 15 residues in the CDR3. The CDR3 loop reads CATSTDRASNQPQHF. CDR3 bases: TGTGCCACCAGCACAGACAGGGCGAGCAATCAGCCCCAGCATTTT.

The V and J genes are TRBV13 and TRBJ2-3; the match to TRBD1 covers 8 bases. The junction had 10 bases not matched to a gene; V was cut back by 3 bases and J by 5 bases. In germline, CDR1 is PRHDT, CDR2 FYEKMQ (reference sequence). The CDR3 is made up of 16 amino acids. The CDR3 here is CASSLSAAGGRDTQYF. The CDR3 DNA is TGTGCCAGCAGCTTGTCCGCGGCAGGGGGCAGAGATACGCAGTATTTT.

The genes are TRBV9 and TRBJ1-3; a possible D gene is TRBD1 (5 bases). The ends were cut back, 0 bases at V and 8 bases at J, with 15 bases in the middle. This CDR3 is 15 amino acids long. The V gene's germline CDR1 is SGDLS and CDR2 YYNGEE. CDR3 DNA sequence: TGTGCCAGCAGCGTAGGGTACAGGTCGGTGGACACCATATATTTT. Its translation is CASSVGYRSVDTIYF.

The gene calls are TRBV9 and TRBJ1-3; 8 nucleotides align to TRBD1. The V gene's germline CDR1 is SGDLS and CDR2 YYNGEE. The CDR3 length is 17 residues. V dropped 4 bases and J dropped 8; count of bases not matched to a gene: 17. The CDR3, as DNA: TGTGCCAGCAGCAGCCGGACAGGGCTTAACTCTCCCGACACCATATATTTT. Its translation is CASSSRTGLNSPDTIYF.

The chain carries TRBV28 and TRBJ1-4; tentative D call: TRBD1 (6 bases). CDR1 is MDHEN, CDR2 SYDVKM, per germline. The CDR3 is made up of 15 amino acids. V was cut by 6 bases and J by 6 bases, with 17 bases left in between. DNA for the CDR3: TGTGCCAGCAGACTTGACAGGAGGACTCATGAAAAACTGTTTTTT. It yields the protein CASRLDRRTHEKLFF.

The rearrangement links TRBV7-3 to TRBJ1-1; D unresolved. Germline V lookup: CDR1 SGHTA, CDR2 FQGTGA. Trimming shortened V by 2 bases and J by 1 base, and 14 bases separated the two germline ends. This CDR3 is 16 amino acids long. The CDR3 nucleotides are TGTGCCAGCAGCTTATATGGGCCTGACAAGAACACTGAAGCTTTCTTT. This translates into CASSLYGPDKNTEAFF.

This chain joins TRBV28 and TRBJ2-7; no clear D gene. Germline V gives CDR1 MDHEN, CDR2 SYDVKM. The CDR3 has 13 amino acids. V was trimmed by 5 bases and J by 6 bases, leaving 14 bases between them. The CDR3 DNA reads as TGTGCCAGCAGTCTGGATTCGGGTTCCGAGCAGTACTTC. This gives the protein CASSLDSGSEQYF.

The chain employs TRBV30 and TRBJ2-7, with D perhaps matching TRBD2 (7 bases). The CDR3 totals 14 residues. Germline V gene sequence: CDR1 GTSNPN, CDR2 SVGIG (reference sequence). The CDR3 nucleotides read TGTGCTTCATCTCGGGGGGCGACTTCCTACGAGCAGTACTTC. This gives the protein CASSRGATSYEQYF.

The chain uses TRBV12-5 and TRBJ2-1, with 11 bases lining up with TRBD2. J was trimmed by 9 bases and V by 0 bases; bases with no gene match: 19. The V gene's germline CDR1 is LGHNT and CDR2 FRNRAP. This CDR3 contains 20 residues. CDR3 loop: CASGLVLIDLVSGRVGEQFF. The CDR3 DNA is TGTGCTAGTGGTTTGGTTCTAATCGATTTGGTTAGCGGGAGGGTAGGTGAGCAGTTCTTC. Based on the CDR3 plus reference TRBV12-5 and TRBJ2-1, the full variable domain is DARVTQTPRHKVTEMGQEVTMRCQPILGHNTVFWYRQTMMQGLELLAYFRNRAPLDDSGMPKDRFSAEMPDATLATLKIQPSEPRDSAVYFCASGLVLIDLVSGRVGEQFFGPGTRLTVL.